The sequence of this T cell receptor (beta chain) was determined in a study of T-cell memory formation after mild COVID-19. J gave up 3 bases and V 6 bases, and 4 bases lay outside the gene matches. The CDR3 contains 15 residues. From germline, CDR1 is MNHNY and CDR2 SVGAGI (reference sequence). A single record per CDR3 protein comes from TCRdb applying MiXCR to the 5' RACE reads. The sample consists of fewer than 650,000 distinct CDR3 sequences, roughly a sixth of them appearing once. Sequencing was performed on PBMCs or a T cell subset sorted from them (not recorded which). This clonotype was sampled from an adult woman who had mild COVID-19 (a few samples of this study predate the infection). Cell type and time point are not known. This chain connects TRBV6-6 to TRBJ2-1, with 11 positions matching TRBD2. The CDR3 DNA follows: TGTGCCAGCAGGCTAGCGGGAGGACGCTACAATGAGCAGTTCTTC. Its translation is CASRLAGGRYNEQFF.